A single sample gave rise to the 25 T cell receptor beta chains below, sequenced in a study of PD-L1 blockade in urothelial cancer. Profiling relied on immunoSEQ multiplex PCR, and the TCRdb table lists in-frame clones only, not all of them. The table records 30,000 to 40,000 clones, 83% of them present only once. The specimen was PBMCs, collected around atezolizumab (anti-PD-L1) treatment. The receptors stem from a man between 60 and 75 years old with urothelial cancer.

This chain connects TRBV19 to TRBJ2-6, with 7 bases identical to TRBD1. The V segment lost 8 bases and the J segment 0 bases; nucleotides outside the gene matches: 10. Looked up from germline, CDR1 is LNHDA and CDR2 is SQIVND (reference sequence). The CDR3 is 17 amino acids. The CDR3 spells CASGIGQVLSGANVLTF. Written as DNA, the CDR3 is TGTGCCAGTGGAATTGGACAGGTCCTCTCTGGGGCCAACGTCCTGACTTTC.

The rearrangement links TRBV7-2 to TRBJ2-5, with a tentative D call TRBD2 (7 bases). V lost 4 bases, J lost 5 bases, and 17 bases lay in between. This CDR3 comprises 15 residues. CDR1 is SGHTA, CDR2 FQGNSA, per germline. CDR3 DNA sequence: TGTGCCAGCAGCTCAGGGGACTACCTCTTGGAGACCCAGTACTTC. Protein sequence: CASSSGDYLLETQYF.

This clone came up once. The V gene is TRBV19, the J gene TRBJ2-3; D ambiguous. The V and J ends lost 3 bases and 4 bases respectively, with 2 bases between them. There are 11 residues in the CDR3. Germline loops: CDR1 LNHDA, CDR2 SQIVND (reference sequence). The CDR3 DNA follows: TGTGCCAGTAGTATCGCAGATACGCAGTATTTT. Its translation: CASSIADTQYF.

CDR3 protein: CASSQEGSGSRSDTQYF. As DNA, the CDR3 is TGCGCCAGCAGCCAAGAAGGTAGCGGGAGTCGGTCAGATACGCAGTATTTT. This chain connects TRBV4-1 to TRBJ2-3; TRBD2 aligns across 9 bases. The V and J ends lost 0 bases and 4 bases, in that order; junction bases with no gene match: 8. The CDR3 has 17 amino acids. Germline assignment: CDR1 MGHRA and CDR2 YSYEKL.

The genes are TRBV13 and TRBJ2-1; D ambiguous. This CDR3 is 15 amino acids long. Trimming removed 6 bases from V and 2 bases from J, with 14 bases in between. Germline-derived CDR1 and CDR2 are PRHDT and FYEKMQ (reference sequence). The CDR3 is CASRELISAYNEQFF. The DNA of the CDR3 is TGTGCCAGCAGGGAGCTCATCTCCGCCTACAATGAGCAGTTCTTC.

The chain has TRBV6-1 and TRBJ2-7; D gene uncertain. Trimming took off 4 bases at V and 5 bases at J, with 12 bases between the two ends. Germline CDR1 and CDR2: MNHNS and SASEGT. The CDR3 runs to 13 residues. The CDR3 sequence is CASSAYRLNEQYF. In DNA form, the CDR3 reads TGTGCCAGCAGTGCCTACCGCCTCAACGAGCAGTACTTC.

This clone has just one count. The V and J genes are TRBV5-1 and TRBJ2-1; 7 positions agree with TRBD1. Losses at the gene ends were 4 bases for V and 6 bases for J; bases not matched to a gene: 13. Germline V gene lookup returns CDR1 SGHRS and CDR2 YFSETQ. The CDR3 totals 16 residues. CDR3 bases: TGCGCCAGCAGCCTGCCATTAGACAGGGTTGTCAATGAGCAGTTCTTC. Protein: CASSLPLDRVVNEQFF.

This chain links TRBV6-4 with TRBJ2-1, with D possibly being TRBD1 (5 bases). V lost 0 bases and J lost 8, with 8 bases in between. This CDR3 spans 13 amino acids. CDR1 is MRHNA, CDR2 SNTAGT, per germline. The CDR3 coding sequence is TGTGCCAGCAGTGACTCAAGGGGCCATGAGCAGTTCTTC. The encoded protein is CASSDSRGHEQFF.

V usage is TRBV6-1 and J usage is TRBJ1-3, with D possibly being TRBD1 (5 bases). V dropped 5 bases and J dropped 4 bases, with 15 bases sitting between them. This CDR3 is 15 amino acids long. Germline V gene lookup returns CDR1 MNHNS and CDR2 SASEGT. The CDR3, as DNA: TGTGCCAGCAGTCCCTTGACAGCCGCCGGAAACACCATATATTTT. It specifies CASSPLTAAGNTIYF.

The chain is built from TRBV7-2 and TRBJ1-1; TRBD1 matches at 7 bases. In germline, CDR1 is SGHTA, CDR2 FQGNSA. The length of the CDR3 is 14 residues. The ends lost 4 bases at V and 7 bases at J; junction bases unmatched: 9. CDR3 amino acids: CASSSADREIEAFF. CDR3 in DNA: TGTGCCAGCAGCTCAGCTGACAGGGAAATTGAAGCTTTCTTT. Combining the CDR3 with reference TRBV7-2 and TRBJ1-1 gives the whole variable domain GAGVSQSPSNKVTEKGKDVELRCDPISGHTALYWYRQSLGQGLEFLIYFQGNSAPDKSGLPSDRFSAERTGGSVSTLTIQRTQQEDSAVYLCASSSADREIEAFFGQGTRLTVV.

This clone has a handful of counts. J is TRBJ2-5 and V is TRBV5-5, with 7 bases fitting TRBD1. The germline V gene encodes CDR1 SGHKS and CDR2 YYEKEE (reference sequence). V lost 6 bases and J lost 4; bases outside the gene matches: 9. The CDR3 length is 14 residues. The CDR3 DNA follows: TGTGCCAGCATCGACACAGGGGTAGGAGAGACCCAGTACTTC. Translation gives CASIDTGVGETQYF.

The chain uses TRBV5-1 and TRBJ1-1; 7 bases are shared with TRBD1. Per the germline V gene, CDR1 is SGHRS and CDR2 is YFSETQ. The CDR3 is 14 amino acids. V was pared by 0 bases and J by 6 bases, with 5 bases of the junction left unmatched. The CDR3 coding sequence is TGCGCCAGCAGCTTGGGGGACAGTATATCTGAAGCTTTCTTT. Residues: CASSLGDSISEAFF.

This clone has just a few counts. The V and J genes are TRBV15 and TRBJ1-5; perhaps TRBD1 as D (5 bases). This CDR3 contains 12 residues. The ends were cut back, 4 bases at V and 12 bases at J, with 13 bases in the middle. Per the germline V gene, CDR1 is LNHNV and CDR2 is YYDKDF (reference sequence). CDR3 DNA sequence: TGTGCCACCAGCATTCCCCGGCAGGGCCAGCATTTT. It encodes CATSIPRQGQHF. Filled out from reference TRBV15 and TRBJ1-5, the complete variable domain reads DAMVIQNPRYQVTQFGKPVTLSCSQTLNHNVMYWYQQKSSQAPKLLFHYYDKDFNNEADTPDNFQSRRPNTSFCFLDIRSPGLGDTAMYLCATSIPRQGQHFGDGTRLSIL.

The V call is TRBV7-2, the J call TRBJ1-2; TRBD1 matches at 7 bases. Looked up from germline, CDR1 is SGHTA and CDR2 is FQGNSA. The CDR3 extends over 15 amino acids. J was trimmed by 8 bases and V by 3 bases; bases with no gene match: 12. The CDR3 bases are TGTGCCAGCAGCTTTGTTCCCCGGGACAGTCCGGGCTACACCTTC. Protein sequence: CASSFVPRDSPGYTF.

This chain joins TRBV7-2 and TRBJ2-2; 11 nucleotides align to TRBD2. Germline loops: CDR1 SGHTA, CDR2 FQGNSA. V shed 5 bases and J 2 bases; nucleotides not matched to a gene: 7. This CDR3 has 17 residues. This chain's CDR3 is CASSPSSGRTNTGELFF. CDR3 coding DNA: TGTGCCAGCAGCCCCTCTAGCGGGAGGACTAACACCGGGGAGCTGTTTTTT. The full variable domain, rest sourced from reference TRBV7-2 and TRBJ2-2, is GAGVSQSPSNKVTEKGKDVELRCDPISGHTALYWYRQSLGQGLEFLIYFQGNSAPDKSGLPSDRFSAERTGGSVSTLTIQRTQQEDSAVYLCASSPSSGRTNTGELFFGEGSRLTVL.

The chain recombines TRBV7-8 with TRBJ2-1; D remains unclear. Per the germline V gene, CDR1 is SGHVS and CDR2 is FQNEAQ. Trimming removed 3 bases from V and 4 bases from J, with 7 bases in between. The CDR3 is 13 residues long. CDR3 sequence reads: CASSLAVYNEQFF. CDR3 in DNA: TGTGCCAGCAGCTTGGCGGTTTACAATGAGCAGTTCTTC.

The chain is built from TRBV27 and TRBJ1-5, with TRBD1 matching over 8 bases. CDR1 and CDR2 (germline): MNHEY, SMNVEV (reference sequence). Trimming removed 4 bases from V and 2 bases from J; junction bases left unmatched: 4. This CDR3 region has 15 residues. This CDR3 reads CASSWGQEGNQPQHF. CDR3 bases: TGTGCCAGCAGTTGGGGACAGGAGGGCAATCAGCCCCAGCATTTT.

The chain links TRBV2 to TRBJ1-2; unclear D gene. The germline CDR1 and CDR2 sequences are SNHLY and FYNNEI. The V and J ends lost 4 bases and 10 bases respectively, with 16 bases between them. The CDR3 extends over 13 amino acids. The CDR3 sequence: CASSARPSLDYTF. For the CDR3, the DNA is TGTGCCAGCAGTGCTCGTCCTTCACTAGACTACACCTTC.

CDR3: CASRSDRRANEKLFF. In DNA form, the CDR3 reads TGTGCAAGTCGCTCCGACAGAAGGGCTAATGAAAAACTGTTTTTT. V usage is TRBV12-2 and J usage is TRBJ1-4; TRBD1, the table's D call, was not compared with the DNA. TRBV12-2 constitutes a pseudogene. The CDR3 extends over 15 amino acids.

The CDR3 protein is CSVAVGLADDTQYF. The CDR3 DNA follows: TGCAGCGTTGCCGTGGGACTAGCGGACGATACGCAGTATTTT. The chain is built from TRBV29-1 and TRBJ2-3, with 11 bases matching TRBD2. In germline, CDR1 is SQVTM, CDR2 ANQGSEA. V trimming: 4 bases; J trimming: 6 bases; junction bases outside the gene matches: 6. This CDR3 is 14 amino acids long.

The chain combines TRBV30 with TRBJ2-2; TRBD1 agrees at 10 bases. From germline, CDR1 is GTSNPN and CDR2 SVGIG (reference sequence). This CDR3 is 15 amino acids long. The V segment lost 3 bases and the J segment 6 bases; nucleotides outside the gene matches: 7. CDR3 region: CAWSSRTGGAGELFF. The CDR3, as DNA: TGTGCCTGGAGCTCCCGGACAGGGGGGGCCGGGGAGCTGTTTTTT.

The chain recombines TRBV28 with TRBJ2-1; 7 bases are a match to TRBD2. The trim removed 2 bases at V and 4 bases at J, leaving 5 bases unmatched. CDR3 length equals 15 residues. CDR1 and CDR2 (germline): MDHEN, SYDVKM. CDR3 protein: CASSLTGTTYNEQFF. As DNA, the CDR3 is TGTGCCAGCAGTTTAACCGGGACTACTTACAATGAGCAGTTCTTC. Drawing the rest from reference TRBV28 and TRBJ2-1, the complete variable domain is DVKVTQSSRYLVKRTGEKVFLECVQDMDHENMFWYRQDPGLGLRLIYFSYDVKMKEKGDIPEGYSVSREKKERFSLILESASTNQTSMYLCASSLTGTTYNEQFFGPGTRLTVL.

The rearrangement links TRBV6-4 to TRBJ2-3; a weak D match, TRBD2 (5 bases). The length of the CDR3 is 14 residues. The V gene's germline CDR1 is MRHNA and CDR2 SNTAGT. Trimming stripped 4 bases from V and 5 bases from J, with 13 bases between. CDR3 DNA sequence: TGTGCCAGCAGTGTTGATCTAGCTGGAGATACGCAGTATTTT. Encoded protein: CASSVDLAGDTQYF.

The chain links TRBV7-2 to TRBJ1-5, with no clear D. Germline CDR1 reads SGHTA; CDR2 reads FQGNSA. CDR3 length: 14 amino acids. V dropped 1 base and J dropped 5 bases, with 9 bases sitting between them. CDR3 sequence (DNA): TGTGCCAGCAGCTTAGAGGGAGGGTATCAGCCCCAGCATTTT. This codes for CASSLEGGYQPQHF.

The rearrangement links TRBV15 to TRBJ1-1; TRBD1 agrees at 8 bases. CDR3 length: 15 residues. Germline CDR1 reads LNHNV; CDR2 reads YYDKDF (reference sequence). J gave up 3 bases and V 3 bases, and 6 bases lay outside the gene matches. CDR3 in DNA: TGTGCCACCAGCAGGGAAAACAGGGGGTACACTGAAGCTTTCTTT. This codes for CATSRENRGYTEAFF.